This entry is about one T cell receptor (beta chain). Its target is not known. In germline, CDR1 is MNHNS, CDR2 SASEGT. The junction had 6 bases not matched to a gene; V was cut back by 3 bases and J by 5 bases. The CDR3 has 15 residues. This sample is part of a study of cytomegalovirus exposure and HLA in healthy donors. PCR employed 60 Vbeta and 13 Jbeta primers. The table came from immunoSEQ multiplex PCR; TCRdb's copy has only in-frame clones and leaves some out. The sample holds about 140,000 clones, roughly three quarters seen once. Study conclusions and caveats: Presence/absence analyses assumed roughly uniform sequencing depth across donors, which may not hold. Immune exposure was documented only through CMV serostatus.

This receptor was obtained from a woman between 25 and 40 years old in good health and CMV-seronegative. The specimen was PBMCs. This chain connects TRBV6-1 to TRBJ2-1; TRBD1 matches 8 bases. The chain's CDR3 is CASSDDRGFDNEQFF. The DNA of the CDR3 is TGTGCCAGCAGTGACGACAGGGGTTTCGACAATGAGCAGTTCTTC.